The clone carrying this T cell receptor (beta chain) was detected many times. This entry is derived from a study of molecular identifiers for immune sequencing clone quantification. Trimming cost V 3 bases and J 1 base; bases outside gene matches: 3. The germline V gene has CDR1 SQVTM and CDR2 ANQGSEA. The length of the CDR3 is 15 residues. TCRdb called the PCR reads again in MiXCR, with one record for every CDR3 protein. The table lists under 650,000 distinct CDR3 sequences, about 20% of them singletons. This TCR was recovered from a human donor in good health. Some libraries in this study had Jurkat cell RNA spiked in. The genes are TRBV29-1 and TRBJ2-5; 12 positions agree with TRBD1. Sample: naive CD8+ T cells from blood, with Jurkat cell RNA spiked in. Specified subset: FACS-sorted CD8+CD4-CCR7+CD45RA+ naive T cells. The CDR3 bases are TGCAGCGTTGATGGGACAGGGGGCCCCCAAGAGACCCAGTACTTC. Amino acids: CSVDGTGGPQETQYF.